These 19 T cell receptor beta chains were sequenced from one sample in a study of T cell changes during pregnancy in multiple sclerosis. Sequencing used immunoSEQ multiplex PCR; TCRdb keeps in-frame clones, though not all of them. The sample lists around 55,000 clones; 85% to 95% were seen once. The sample in question was CD8+ T cells from peripheral blood mononuclear cells, obtained in the second trimester of pregnancy. These receptors were obtained from a female donor with multiple sclerosis, enrolled in a pregnancy study.

This clone was observed a few times. The rearrangement links TRBV7-9 to TRBJ1-4, with D hard to call. This CDR3 contains 14 residues. Germline loops: CDR1 SEHNR, CDR2 FQNEAQ (reference sequence). Trimming took off 5 bases at V and 8 bases at J, with 15 bases between the two ends. In DNA form, the CDR3 reads TGTGCCAGCAGCCGGGTTACGTCGGAGGAAAAACTGTTTTTT. Protein: CASSRVTSEEKLFF.

This rearrangement joins TRBV7-3 to TRBJ2-7, with D unresolved. V lost 2 bases, J lost 0 bases, and 17 bases lay in between. There are 17 residues in the CDR3. Germline values: CDR1 SGHTA, CDR2 FQGTGA. This chain's CDR3 is CASSLVRSTNLSYEQYF. The CDR3 DNA reads as TGTGCCAGCAGCTTAGTCAGATCAACTAACCTCTCCTACGAGCAGTACTTC.

The chain uses TRBV6-5 and TRBJ2-1; 8 bases map to TRBD2. CDR3 length equals 15 residues. V shed 2 bases, J shed 9 bases, and the junction held 9 bases outside the gene matches. Germline V gives CDR1 MNHEY, CDR2 SVGAGI. The CDR3 spells CASSYVSGLAGEQFF. The CDR3 DNA sequence: TGTGCCAGCAGTTACGTTAGCGGGCTAGCGGGTGAGCAGTTCTTC.

Here the CDR3 DNA reads TGCGCCAGCAGCCAAGATAGGACAGGGGGCGACGAGCAGTACTTC. Its translation is CASSQDRTGGDEQYF. The V gene is TRBV4-3, the J gene TRBJ2-7; 11 bases match TRBD1. This CDR3 has 15 amino acids. CDR1 LGHNA and CDR2 YSLEER come from the germline V gene. J was trimmed by 5 bases and V by 0 bases; bases with no gene match: 3.

The chain couples TRBV29-1 to TRBJ1-1, with no clear D. V was clipped by 3 bases and J by 6 bases, with 17 bases between them. Germline V gene data show CDR1 as SQVTM and CDR2 as ANQGSEA. The CDR3 extends over 14 amino acids. The CDR3 DNA reads as TGCAGCGTTGAGATATGGAAGGGAGGGTCTGAAGCTTTCTTT. It encodes CSVEIWKGGSEAFF.

This chain links TRBV7-5 with TRBJ2-7; TRBD1 reflects the table's D call only, with no check against the DNA. TRBV7-5 is a pseudogene segment. This CDR3 is 14 amino acids long. The CDR3 nucleotides read TGTGTCAGAAGCCAGGGACAGGGACCATACGAGCAGTACTTC. It translates to CVRSQGQGPYEQYF.

This chain uses TRBV27 with TRBJ2-7; TRBD1 is a possible D gene (5 bases). Germline V lookup: CDR1 MNHEY, CDR2 SMNVEV (reference sequence). V lost 3 bases and J lost 4, with 10 bases in between. The CDR3 runs to 13 residues. Here the CDR3 DNA reads TGTGCCAGCAGTTTTTCTCAGGGATACGAGCAGTACTTC. Its protein is CASSFSQGYEQYF.

The chain uses TRBV7-6 and TRBJ1-1; possibly TRBD1 for D (5 bases). The CDR3 sequence is 14 residues long. Germline V gives CDR1 SGHVS, CDR2 FNYEAQ. With 5 bases removed from V and 4 bases from J, the gap between germline ends came to 14 bases. CDR3 nucleotide sequence: TGTGCCAGCAGCCCGGGGGGGGGTGGCACTGAAGCTTTCTTT. Its protein is CASSPGGGGTEAFF.

CDR3 bases: TGTGCCAGCAGTCCAATCATGACGGGGAACACTGAAGCTTTCTTT. This sequence encodes CASSPIMTGNTEAFF. The chain couples TRBV6-5 to TRBJ1-1; D is unresolved. Trimming removed 5 bases at V and 1 base at J, with 14 bases between. The CDR3 consists of 15 residues. From germline, CDR1 is MNHEY and CDR2 SVGAGI.

This clone showed up just a few times. The rearrangement uses TRBV27 and TRBJ2-7; D is unresolved. The germline V gene encodes CDR1 MNHEY and CDR2 SMNVEV (reference sequence). The V gene lost 7 bases and the J gene lost 3 bases, with 10 bases spanning the gap. The CDR3 has 12 residues. The DNA of the CDR3 is TGTGCCAGCACCGGTCCGTTCTACGAGCAGTACTTC. The encoded protein is CASTGPFYEQYF.

The chain links TRBV7-2 to TRBJ1-2; TRBD1 is a possible D gene (5 bases). From germline, CDR1 is SGHTA and CDR2 FQGNSA. This CDR3 comprises 12 residues. Deletions cut 6 bases from V and 8 bases from J, with 13 bases between. The CDR3, as DNA: TGTGCCAGCAGGCCACCAGGGCTGGGCTACACCTTC. As protein: CASRPPGLGYTF.

In this sample, this clone turned up once. V and J are TRBV19 and TRBJ2-1; 9 nucleotides match TRBD2. The V and J ends lost 5 bases and 8 bases, in that order; junction bases with no gene match: 7. The CDR3 loop spans 14 amino acids. Germline CDR1 is LNHDA and CDR2 is SQIVND (reference sequence). The CDR3 reads CASSPLAGFDEQFF. CDR3 coding DNA: TGTGCCAGTAGTCCGCTAGCGGGGTTTGATGAGCAGTTCTTC.

The chain links TRBV4-3 to TRBJ2-1; 10 nucleotides align to TRBD2. Germline-derived CDR1 and CDR2 are LGHNA and YSLEER. CDR3 length: 16 amino acids. With 0 bases clipped from V and 3 bases from J, the junction kept 2 bases outside the gene matches. The CDR3 DNA follows: TGCGCCAGCAGCCAAGACAGCGGGGGGGGCTACAATGAGCAGTTCTTC. It yields the protein CASSQDSGGGYNEQFF.

J is TRBJ1-2 and V is TRBV2, with D possibly TRBD1 on 5 matching bases. The germline V gene encodes CDR1 SNHLY and CDR2 FYNNEI. This CDR3 comprises 15 residues. The V end was cut by 1 base, the J end by 6 bases, with 15 bases between. CDR3 coding DNA: TGTGCCAGCAGTGAAGGACCAGGTCCGGGGGATGGCTACACCTTC. Encoded protein: CASSEGPGPGDGYTF.

The chain has TRBV19 and TRBJ2-1; TRBD1 aligns across 7 bases. Germline lookup yields CDR1 LNHDA and CDR2 SQIVND (reference sequence). The CDR3 has 14 residues. V was clipped by 3 bases and J by 6 bases; unmatched bases: 5. The CDR3 sequence: CASSMWDSGNEQFF. CDR3 coding DNA: TGTGCCAGTAGTATGTGGGACAGCGGCAATGAGCAGTTCTTC.

The V call is TRBV27, the J call TRBJ2-5, with D unclear. The CDR3 extends over 11 amino acids. The germline V gene has CDR1 MNHEY and CDR2 SMNVEV (reference sequence). V was cut by 6 bases and J by 2 bases, with 4 bases left in between. CDR3 protein: CASRSQETQYF. The DNA for the CDR3 is TGTGCCAGCAGGTCACAAGAGACCCAGTACTTC.

Note on this clone: The same CDR3 arises from other DNA sequences in this sample as well. The rearrangement links TRBV11-2 to TRBJ2-7; D perhaps matches TRBD1 (6 bases). Germline V CDR1 and CDR2: SGHAT, FQNNGV. This CDR3 is built from 14 residues. The V and J ends lost 0 bases and 1 base respectively, with 7 bases between them. CDR3 protein: CASSLDRGSYEQYF. CDR3 in DNA: TGTGCCAGCAGCTTAGACAGGGGTTCCTACGAGCAGTACTTC.

The rearrangement links TRBV10-3 to TRBJ2-3, with D perhaps matching TRBD2 (5 bases). The V and J ends lost 0 bases and 0 bases respectively, with 10 bases between them. The CDR3 runs to 16 residues. Germline CDR1 ENHRY, CDR2 SYGVKD. CDR3 nucleotides: TGTGCCATCAGTGAGTCGTTCGGGGTGAGCACAGATACGCAGTATTTT. Translation: CAISESFGVSTDTQYF.

V is TRBV7-8 and J is TRBJ2-7; the match to TRBD1 covers 7 bases. The CDR3 has 16 residues. CDR1 and CDR2 (germline): SGHVS, FQNEAQ. With V trimmed by 6 bases and J by 3 bases, 14 bases remained unmatched. DNA for the CDR3: TGTGCCAGCAGTTCCGTAACCGGGACAGAACTCTACGAGCAGTACTTC. Translated, it gives CASSSVTGTELYEQYF.